The present TCR beta chain was sequenced within a study of cytomegalovirus exposure and HLA in healthy donors. Study overall: Earlier results showed approximately 120 million unique TCR beta sequences derived from around 170 million T cells.

The CDR3 has 15 amino acids. The V segment lost 5 bases and the J segment 4 bases; nucleotides outside the gene matches: 9. Germline-derived CDR1 and CDR2 are MGHDK and SYGVNS. Researchers ran the PCR with 60 Vbeta and 13 Jbeta primers. Profiling relied on immunoSEQ multiplex PCR, and the TCRdb table lists in-frame clones only, not all of them. This table holds about 94,000 clones, around 84% found once. General study points: In a later analysis, CMV-associated beta chains were mostly HLA-associated, it appeared.

Worth noting for this clone: The antigen remains unidentified.

The sequence derives from a human donor in good health. The J gene is TRBJ2-7, the V gene TRBV25-1; 9 positions match TRBD1. Sequencing was done on a sample of PBMCs. The CDR3 bases are TGTGCCAGCAGTCCTACCGGACAGGGGAGATACGAGCAGTACTTC. This translates into CASSPTGQGRYEQYF.